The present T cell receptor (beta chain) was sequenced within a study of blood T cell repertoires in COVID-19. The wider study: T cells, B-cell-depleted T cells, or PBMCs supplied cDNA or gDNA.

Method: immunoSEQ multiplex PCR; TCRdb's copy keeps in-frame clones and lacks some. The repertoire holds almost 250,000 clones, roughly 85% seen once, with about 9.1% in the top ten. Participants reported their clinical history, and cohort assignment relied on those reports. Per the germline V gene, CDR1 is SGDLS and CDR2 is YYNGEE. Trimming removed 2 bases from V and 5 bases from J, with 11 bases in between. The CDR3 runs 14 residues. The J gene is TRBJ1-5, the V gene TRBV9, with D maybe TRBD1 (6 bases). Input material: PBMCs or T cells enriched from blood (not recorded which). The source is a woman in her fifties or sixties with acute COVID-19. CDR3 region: CASSVAGEDQPQHF. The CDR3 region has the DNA TGTGCCAGCAGCGTGGCAGGGGAAGATCAGCCCCAGCATTTT.